The T cell receptor beta chain described here comes from a study of T cell responses to AZD1222 COVID-19 vaccine. The trim removed 6 bases at V and 3 bases at J, leaving 8 bases unmatched. Germline V lookup: CDR1 MDHEN, CDR2 SYDVKM. The CDR3 spans 16 residues. Clones were sequenced by immunoSEQ multiplex PCR, and TCRdb holds only the in-frame ones, with some missing. The repertoire consists of 150,000 to 200,000 clones, with 87% occurring once and the leading ten covering less than 3%. This specimen was peripheral blood, taken on day 0 of MenACWY control vaccination. The V call is TRBV28, the J call TRBJ2-1; 10 positions match TRBD2. This sequence originates from an adult in good health. CDR3 nucleotide sequence: TGTGCCAGCAGACTCCGAACTAGCGGGAACTACAATGAGCAGTTCTTC. Translation gives CASRLRTSGNYNEQFF.